Below are 32 T cell receptor beta chains sequenced from a single sample in a study of T cells in Graves' hyperthyroidism and ophthalmopathy. The source material, RNA transcripts, was used to amplify TCR beta CDR3 regions. A first-round RT-PCR of the TCR CDR3 used the HTBI primer set. TCRdb passed the multiplex PCR reads through MiXCR, listing each CDR3 protein once. Found here are 600,000 or so distinct CDR3 sequences, 15% to 20% of them singletons; the top ten hold around 4%. The material sequenced was blood. The source is a woman younger than 45 with Graves' hyperthyroidism.

This clonotype was picked up many times. The chain combines TRBV29-1 with TRBJ2-1; maybe TRBD2 (6 bases). This CDR3 is 15 amino acids long. V lost 5 bases and J 0 bases, leaving 14 bases between the germline ends. Germline values: CDR1 SQVTM, CDR2 ANQGSEA. This chain's CDR3 is CSVTPGDFSYNEQFF. The CDR3 region has the DNA TGCAGCGTTACACCTGGGGACTTCTCCTACAATGAGCAGTTCTTC.

There are many counts of this clonotype. J is TRBJ2-7 and V is TRBV12-5; D unclear. This CDR3 is built from 14 residues. Trimming left V 1 base short and J 2 bases short, with 9 bases between. Per germline, CDR1 LGHNT and CDR2 FRNRAP. DNA of the CDR3: TGTGCTAGTGGTTTGGGACAATTACCCTACGAGCAGTACTTC. Translation gives CASGLGQLPYEQYF.

This clonotype showed up many times. The rearrangement joins TRBV30 to TRBJ2-7; D gene ambiguous. V was clipped by 0 bases and J by 2 bases, with 14 bases between them. The CDR3 spans 15 residues. CDR1 GTSNPN and CDR2 SVGIG come from the germline V gene (reference sequence). The CDR3 nucleotides read TGTGCCTGGAGTGTAGGGCCAGGCCTTACCTACGAGCAGTACTTC. Protein: CAWSVGPGLTYEQYF. Using reference TRBV30 and TRBJ2-7 for the parts outside the CDR3, the full variable domain is SQTIHQWPATLVQPVGSPLSLECTVEGTSNPNLYWYRQAAGRGLQLLFYSVGIGQISSEVPQNLSASRPQDRQFILSSKKLLLSDSGFYLCAWSVGPGLTYEQYFGPGTRLTVT.

The V gene is TRBV5-1, the J gene TRBJ2-1; D not resolved. Trimming left V 0 bases short and J 8 bases short, with 9 bases between. This CDR3 is 13 amino acids long. Germline assignment: CDR1 SGHRS and CDR2 YFSETQ. CDR3 loop: CASSLVRLDEQFF. CDR3 bases: TGCGCCAGCAGCTTGGTAAGGCTAGATGAGCAGTTCTTC.

The V gene is TRBV24-1, the J gene TRBJ2-6; D ambiguous. Trimming shortened V by 7 bases and J by 0 bases, and 3 bases separated the two germline ends. Germline values: CDR1 KGHDR, CDR2 SFDVKD. There are 13 residues in the CDR3. The CDR3 coding sequence is TGTGCCACCAGCGACTCTGGGGCCAACGTCCTGACTTTC. Amino acids: CATSDSGANVLTF.

This clonotype has a count of ten or more. The chain has TRBV7-2 and TRBJ2-1; TRBD2 matches at 12 bases. The CDR3 has 15 residues. Germline CDR1 is SGHTA and CDR2 is FQGNSA. V shed 0 bases and J 7 bases; nucleotides not matched to a gene: 1. CDR3 loop: CASSLALAGGNEQFF. The DNA for the CDR3 is TGTGCCAGCAGCTTAGCTCTAGCGGGAGGGAATGAGCAGTTCTTC.

This clonotype was counted at least ten times. V gene TRBV11-2 combines with J gene TRBJ1-2; possibly TRBD1 for D (6 bases). The CDR3 covers 13 residues. The V gene lost 4 bases and the J gene lost 1 base, with 7 bases spanning the gap. Germline V gene data show CDR1 as SGHAT and CDR2 as FQNNGV. CDR3 sequence reads: CASSYRVNYGYTF. CDR3 sequence (DNA): TGTGCCAGCAGCTACAGGGTTAACTATGGCTACACCTTC.

The genes are TRBV6-2 or TRBV6-3 and TRBJ2-6; no reliable D call. The germline gives CDR1 MNHEY, CDR2 SVGEGT. Trimming took off 7 bases at V and 4 bases at J, with 8 bases between the two ends. The CDR3 is 13 amino acids. The CDR3: CASMEFGANVLTF. CDR3 sequence (DNA): TGTGCCAGCATGGAATTCGGGGCCAACGTCCTGACTTTC.

This clonotype was observed a few times. This chain uses TRBV20-1 with TRBJ1-6, with D tentatively TRBD1 (6 bases). V was pared by 5 bases and J by 7 bases, with 12 bases between. Germline-derived CDR1 and CDR2 are DFQATT and SNEGSKA (reference sequence). The CDR3 spans 13 residues. This CDR3 is CSADRQGNSPLHF. The CDR3 DNA is TGCAGTGCTGACAGGCAAGGGAATTCACCCCTCCACTTT.

J is TRBJ2-3 and V is TRBV7-8; D unclear. The V gene lost 2 bases and the J gene lost 8 bases, with 17 bases spanning the gap. This CDR3 comprises 15 residues. Germline V gene data show CDR1 as SGHVS and CDR2 as FQNEAQ. This CDR3 reads CASSLSGSGLGTQYF. The CDR3 DNA is TGTGCCAGCAGCTTATCAGGTTCCGGATTGGGTACGCAGTATTTT.

The V and J genes are TRBV4-2 and TRBJ2-1, with D tentatively TRBD2 (5 bases). V lost 3 bases and J lost 2, with 20 bases in between. This CDR3 has 18 amino acids. The germline gives CDR1 LGHNA, CDR2 YNFKEQ. The CDR3 bases are TGTGCCAGCAGCCACCAAGATCTACACGGGATGGCCTACAATGAGCAGTTCTTC. It codes for CASSHQDLHGMAYNEQFF.

This clonotype was counted at least ten times. The V call is TRBV28, the J call TRBJ1-2, with D maybe TRBD1 (5 bases). There are 10 residues in the CDR3. Germline CDR1 is MDHEN and CDR2 is SYDVKM. Trimming pared 5 bases from V and 7 bases from J, leaving 5 bases between. The CDR3 DNA follows: TGTGCCAGCAGTGGGGCTGGCTACACCTTC. As protein: CASSGAGYTF.

This clonotype was counted only a few times. The chain is built from TRBV20-1 and TRBJ2-3; D is tentatively TRBD1 or TRBD2 (5 bases each). Germline V gene sequence: CDR1 DFQATT, CDR2 SNEGSKA (reference sequence). V was clipped by 1 base and J by 6 bases, with 20 bases between them. This CDR3 is built from 16 residues. This chain's CDR3 is CSARADGTSPYDTQYF. In DNA form, the CDR3 reads TGCAGTGCTAGAGCTGACGGGACCTCTCCGTACGATACGCAGTATTTT.

There are many counts of this clonotype. The chain links TRBV11-2 to TRBJ1-1, with 8 bases fitting TRBD1. Germline CDR1 is SGHAT and CDR2 is FQNNGV. The CDR3 is 15 residues long. After removal of 4 bases from V and 4 bases from J, the junction contained 8 bases not matched to a gene. CDR3 in DNA: TGTGCCAGCAGCTCAAGACAGGGGACGAGCACTGAAGCTTTCTTT. Translated, it gives CASSSRQGTSTEAFF.

This clonotype was counted many times. The rearrangement joins TRBV7-8 to TRBJ2-5; D not certain. Germline V CDR1 and CDR2: SGHVS, FQNEAQ. CDR3 length equals 12 residues. The V and J ends lost 1 base and 7 bases respectively, with 7 bases between them. In nucleotides, the CDR3 is TGTGCCAGCAGCTTAGTGGTATCGACCCAGTACTTC. It specifies CASSLVVSTQYF. Filled out from reference TRBV7-8 and TRBJ2-5, the complete variable domain reads GAGVSQSPRYKVAKRGQDVALRCDPISGHVSLFWYQQALGQGPEFLTYFQNEAQLDKSGLPSDRFFAERPEGSVSTLKIQRTQQEDSAVYLCASSLVVSTQYFGPGTRLLVL.

This clonotype was recorded at least ten times. The gene calls are TRBV27 and TRBJ1-5, with D perhaps TRBD1 (6 bases). The CDR3 totals 15 residues. CDR1 and CDR2 (germline): MNHEY, SMNVEV (reference sequence). V was cut by 5 bases and J by 3 bases, with 14 bases left in between. CDR3 in DNA: TGTGCCAGCAGTATGATCGGGACAATCAATCAGCCCCAGCATTTT. Translation: CASSMIGTINQPQHF.

V gene TRBV7-2 combines with J gene TRBJ2-3, with TRBD2 matching 10 bases. After removal of 5 bases from V and 1 base from J, the junction contained 6 bases not matched to a gene. The CDR3 extends over 16 amino acids. The V gene's germline CDR1 is SGHTA and CDR2 FQGNSA. CDR3 loop: CASSSAGTSGTDTQYF. CDR3 nucleotide sequence: TGTGCCAGCAGCAGCGCCGGGACTAGCGGCACAGATACGCAGTATTTT.

V is TRBV11-2 and J is TRBJ2-5, with 8 nucleotides matching TRBD2. J lost 4 bases, V lost 3 bases, and 10 bases had no gene match. The CDR3 spans 16 residues. Looked up from germline, CDR1 is SGHAT and CDR2 is FQNNGV. The CDR3 nucleotides are TGTGCCAGCAGCTTGGCCGGGGGGGGATTGCGAGAGACCCAGTACTTC. This translates into CASSLAGGGLRETQYF.

At least ten counts were recorded for this clonotype. The V call is TRBV6-5, the J call TRBJ1-3; 9 nucleotides align to TRBD1. After removal of 0 bases from V and 7 bases from J, the junction contained 4 bases not matched to a gene. Germline CDR1 MNHEY, CDR2 SVGAGI. This CDR3 is 15 amino acids long. This chain's CDR3 is CASSYSDRGVNTIYF. CDR3 bases: TGTGCCAGCAGTTACTCGGACAGGGGTGTTAACACCATATATTTT.

Points on this clonotype: This clone may be a read error of a much larger clone one base away. V usage is TRBV2 and J usage is TRBJ1-4, with D unresolved. In germline, CDR1 is SNHLY, CDR2 FYNNEI. V lost 4 bases and J lost 5, with 14 bases in between. The CDR3 runs 15 residues. For the CDR3, the DNA is TGTGCCAGCAGTGGACTGCCCCCCCCCAATGAAAAACTGTTTTTT. Translating gives CASSGLPPPNEKLFF.

The chain uses TRBV18 and TRBJ2-4, with D perhaps TRBD2 (6 bases). Trimming took off 0 bases at V and 10 bases at J, with 19 bases between the two ends. The V gene's germline CDR1 is KGHSH and CDR2 LQKENI. The CDR3 extends over 16 amino acids. CDR3 DNA sequence: TGTGCCAGCTCACCACCGACGGGGGTTGTTGGGATAATTCAGTACTTC. It translates to CASSPPTGVVGIIQYF.

The chain joins TRBV9 to TRBJ2-1; 7 positions match TRBD2. This CDR3 contains 14 residues. The V segment lost 4 bases and the J segment 8 bases; nucleotides outside the gene matches: 9. Germline loops: CDR1 SGDLS, CDR2 YYNGEE. CDR3 protein: CASSLSGTEDEQFF. For the CDR3, the DNA is TGTGCCAGCAGCCTAAGCGGGACGGAAGATGAGCAGTTCTTC.

This clonotype was seen at least ten times. The genes are TRBV20-1 and TRBJ1-5; D is ambiguous. CDR1 and CDR2 from the germline V gene are DFQATT and SNEGSKA (reference sequence). The CDR3 totals 15 residues. With 3 bases removed from V and 0 bases from J, the gap between germline ends came to 12 bases. The CDR3 bases are TGCAGTGCTAGTAGCCAGACAAATAGCAATCAGCCCCAGCATTTT. As protein: CSASSQTNSNQPQHF.

This clonotype was observed many times. This chain connects TRBV7-2 to TRBJ2-7; 8 nucleotides align to TRBD2. Germline V gives CDR1 SGHTA, CDR2 FQGNSA. The CDR3 covers 12 residues. The V gene end was trimmed by 5 bases and the J gene end by 7 bases; junction bases not matched to a gene: 4. CDR3 in DNA: TGTGCCAGCAGCCAGGGGACTAGAGAGCAGTACTTC. Translated: CASSQGTREQYF. The variable domain in full, completed from reference TRBV7-2 and TRBJ2-7, reads GAGVSQSPSNKVTEKGKDVELRCDPISGHTALYWYRQSLGQGLEFLIYFQGNSAPDKSGLPSDRFSAERTGGSVSTLTIQRTQQEDSAVYLCASSQGTREQYFGPGTRLTVT.

This clonotype was seen ten or more times. The chain is built from TRBV7-9 and TRBJ2-1; D is uncertain. Between the trimmed V and J ends, which lost 0 bases and 3 bases, there was a span of 6 bases. This CDR3 comprises 14 residues. Per germline, CDR1 SEHNR and CDR2 FQNEAQ (reference sequence). The CDR3 coding sequence is TGTGCCAGCAGCTTAGCGACTGGCTACAATGAGCAGTTCTTC. Its translation: CASSLATGYNEQFF.

The sample holds a few counts of this clonotype. The J gene is TRBJ1-1, the V gene TRBV28; TRBD1 is a possible D gene (6 bases). The CDR3 runs to 15 residues. The ends were cut back, 4 bases at V and 1 base at J, with 13 bases in the middle. CDR1 and CDR2 (germline): MDHEN, SYDVKM. The CDR3 sequence is CASSSPGVGNTEAFF. CDR3 nucleotides: TGTGCCAGCAGTTCCCCAGGGGTGGGGAACACTGAAGCTTTCTTT.

This clonotype has a count of ten or more. The genes are TRBV11-2 and TRBJ2-7; TRBD2 matches at 13 bases. Germline V gives CDR1 SGHAT, CDR2 FQNNGV. CDR3 length: 15 residues. V was clipped by 5 bases and J by 6 bases; unmatched bases: 7. CDR3 region: CASSPGTSGTGEQYF. CDR3 DNA sequence: TGTGCCAGCAGCCCCGGGACTAGCGGGACGGGCGAGCAGTACTTC.

This clonotype was detected only a few times. V gene TRBV6-2 or TRBV6-3 combines with J gene TRBJ2-7, with TRBD1 matching 7 bases. In germline, CDR1 is MNHEY, CDR2 SVGEGT. Trimming at V came to 4 bases and at J to 2 bases, leaving 8 bases not matched to a gene. The CDR3 is 15 residues long. CDR3: CASSLTGAPTYEQYF. The CDR3 nucleotides read TGTGCCAGCAGTTTAACAGGGGCCCCTACCTACGAGCAGTACTTC.

Many counts were recorded for this clonotype. The chain joins TRBV12-3 or TRBV12-4 to TRBJ2-1; a possible D gene is TRBD2 (5 bases). The CDR3 has 11 residues. The germline V and J ends were trimmed by 6 bases and 10 bases, with 10 bases remaining between them. CDR3 coding DNA: TGTGCCAGCAGGGCCAGCGGAGAGCAGTTCTTC. Translation: CASRASGEQFF.

This clonotype appeared once. The rearrangement uses TRBV28 and TRBJ1-6; 10 bases match TRBD1. CDR1 and CDR2 (germline): MDHEN, SYDVKM. V lost 3 bases and J lost 7; bases outside the gene matches: 3. The CDR3 has 15 amino acids. The CDR3 loop is CASSLTGGENSPLHF. In nucleotides, the CDR3 is TGTGCCAGCAGTTTGACAGGGGGCGAGAATTCACCCCTCCACTTT.

This clonotype was counted a few times. J is TRBJ1-1 and V is TRBV29-1; D gene unclear. Germline CDR1 is SQVTM and CDR2 is ANQGSEA. V lost 5 bases, J lost 0 bases, and 7 bases lay in between. The CDR3 is 12 residues long. The CDR3 DNA sequence: TGCAGCGTTACCTTAATGAACACTGAAGCTTTCTTT. Its protein is CSVTLMNTEAFF.

CDR3 sequence: CASSIVGVETQYF. CDR3 nucleotides: TGTGCCAGTAGTATTGTAGGGGTGGAGACCCAGTACTTC. V and J are TRBV19 and TRBJ2-5; D may be TRBD1 (5 bases). V was trimmed by 3 bases and J by 5 bases, leaving 10 bases between them. CDR1 and CDR2 (germline): LNHDA, SQIVND (reference sequence). The CDR3 is 13 amino acids. Variable domain in full (rest from reference TRBV19 and TRBJ2-5): DGGITQSPKYLFRKEGQNVTLSCEQNLNHDAMYWYRQDPGQGLRLIYYSQIVNDFQKGDIAEGYSVSREKKESFPLTVTSAQKNPTAFYLCASSIVGVETQYFGPGTRLLVL.